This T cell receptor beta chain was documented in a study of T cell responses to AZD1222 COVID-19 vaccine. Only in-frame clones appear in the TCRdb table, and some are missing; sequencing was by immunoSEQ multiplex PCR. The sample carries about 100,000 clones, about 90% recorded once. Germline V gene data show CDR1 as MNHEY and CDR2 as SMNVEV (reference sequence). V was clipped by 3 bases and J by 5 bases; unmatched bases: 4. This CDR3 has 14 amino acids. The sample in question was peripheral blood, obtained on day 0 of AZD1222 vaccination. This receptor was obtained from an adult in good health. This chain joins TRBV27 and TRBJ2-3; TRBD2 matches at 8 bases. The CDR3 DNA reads TGTGCCAGCAGTTTTGGAGCGGGAGTAGATACGCAGTATTTT. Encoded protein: CASSFGAGVDTQYF.